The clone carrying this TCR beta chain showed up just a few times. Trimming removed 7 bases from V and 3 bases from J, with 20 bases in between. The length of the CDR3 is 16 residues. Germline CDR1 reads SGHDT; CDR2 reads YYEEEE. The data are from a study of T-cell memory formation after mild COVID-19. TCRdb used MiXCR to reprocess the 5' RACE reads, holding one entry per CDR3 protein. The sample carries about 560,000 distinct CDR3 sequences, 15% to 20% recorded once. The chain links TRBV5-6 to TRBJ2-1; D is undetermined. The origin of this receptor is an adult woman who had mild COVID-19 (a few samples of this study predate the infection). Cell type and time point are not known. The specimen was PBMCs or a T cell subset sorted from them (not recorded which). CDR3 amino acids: CASSSGAGHYYNEQFF. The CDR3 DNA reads TGTGCCAGCTCTTCCGGCGCCGGTCACTACTACAATGAGCAGTTCTTC.